The rows below give T cell receptor beta chains drawn from one sample of a study of blood T cells in healthy people across ages. TCRdb reprocessed the 5' RACE reads with MiXCR, giving one entry per CDR3 protein. The repertoire holds 750,000 to 950,000 distinct CDR3 sequences, with roughly 29% as singletons. This sample also appeared in a second study, on T cells of mothers and their children.

The sequencing input was blood. These receptors were taken from a woman in her forties in good health. CDR3s include the opening cysteine and the closing phenylalanine or tryptophan. D genes are given only for firm matches. Only part of the rows carry a size: once, few, many, or a class if the clone is expanded.

>TRBV5-6|NA|TRBJ2-6|many
CASSRPLRGTGANVLTF
TGTGCCAGCAGCCGACCGCTAAGGGGCACTGGGGCCAACGTCCTGACTTTC
>TRBV2|NA|TRBJ2-5|NA
CASSGYRDGLQKTQYF
TGTGCCAGCAGTGGCTACCGGGACGGACTTCAAAAGACCCAGTACTTC
>TRBV20-1|TRBD1|TRBJ2-7|NA
CSAFRGTVNYEQYF
TGCAGTGCTTTTCGAGGGACAGTAAATTACGAGCAGTACTTC
>TRBV2|NA|TRBJ1-4|NA
CASSEVNEKLFF
TGTGCCAGCAGTGAAGTAAATGAAAAACTGTTTTTT
>TRBV3-1|TRBD2|TRBJ2-1|NA
CASRGTSGGLGEQFF
TGTGCCAGCAGGGGAACTAGCGGGGGGTTGGGTGAGCAGTTCTTC
>TRBV6-5|TRBD1|TRBJ2-7|many
CASSSPGTGSREQYF
TGTGCCAGCAGCTCACCCGGGACAGGGTCGCGCGAGCAGTACTTC
>TRBV12-3/TRBV12-4|TRBD1|TRBJ2-7|once
CASSSLLGQGNYEQYF
TGTGCCAGCAGTTCTTTATTGGGACAGGGGAACTACGAGCAGTACTTC
>TRBV27|NA|TRBJ2-2|NA
CASRPGHSNTGELFF
TGTGCCAGCAGGCCGGGACATTCGAACACCGGGGAGCTGTTTTTT
>TRBV20-1|NA|TRBJ2-3|NA
CSARGGNRRGTQYF
TGCAGTGCTAGAGGTGGAAACAGACGGGGTACGCAGTATTTT
>TRBV6-1|NA|TRBJ2-2|NA
CASSEIGANTGELFF
TGTGCCAGCAGTGAAATTGGGGCCAACACCGGGGAGCTGTTTTTT
>TRBV29-1|TRBD1|TRBJ2-1|many
CSVVYRGPSSYNEQFF
TGCAGCGTTGTGTACAGGGGCCCAAGCTCCTACAATGAGCAGTTCTTC
>TRBV28|TRBD1|TRBJ2-5|NA
CASSLPGQGRQYF
TGTGCCAGCAGTTTACCGGGACAGGGCAGGCAGTACTTC
>TRBV6-1|TRBD1|TRBJ2-7|NA
CASSEAGGTGVGEQYF
TGTGCCAGCAGTGAAGCGGGGGGGACAGGGGTCGGCGAGCAGTACTTC
>TRBV20-1|TRBD1|TRBJ1-2|NA
CSAREGAGGAFYGYTF
TGCAGTGCTAGAGAGGGGGCAGGGGGCGCCTTTTATGGCTACACCTTC
>TRBV5-1|TRBD1|TRBJ1-1|NA
CASSRSWRQGQNTEAFF
TGCGCCAGCAGCCGATCTTGGAGACAGGGGCAGAACACTGAAGCTTTCTTT
>TRBV20-1|NA|TRBJ2-5|once
CSARAPIVGETQYF
TGCAGTGCCCGAGCCCCGATCGTGGGAGAGACCCAGTACTTC
>TRBV4-1|NA|TRBJ1-2|NA
CASSQWPGYGYTF
TGCGCCAGCAGCCAATGGCCCGGCTATGGCTACACCTTC
>TRBV28|TRBD1|TRBJ1-1|few
CASSLLGTGVAEAFF
TGTGCCAGCAGTTTATTGGGGACAGGGGTCGCTGAAGCTTTCTTT
>TRBV20-1|TRBD2|TRBJ2-1|NA
CSARPGREVYSDNEQFF
TGCAGTGCTAGACCGGGGAGGGAAGTGTATTCGGACAATGAGCAGTTCTTC
>TRBV5-1|NA|TRBJ1-2|many
CASSLTLKEGYTF
TGCGCCAGCAGCTTGACTCTTAAAGAGGGCTACACCTTC
>TRBV5-1|TRBD1|TRBJ1-6|NA
CASSWTGRNSPLHF
TGCGCCAGCAGCTGGACAGGGAGAAATTCACCCCTCCACTTT
>TRBV12-3/TRBV12-4|NA|TRBJ1-5|once
CASSRRDTLGQPQHF
TGTGCCAGCAGTCGCCGGGACACCTTGGGTCAGCCCCAGCATTTT
>TRBV6-4|TRBD2|TRBJ2-6|once
CASSAGLAGGPGTNVRTF
TGTGCCAGCAGTGCGGGACTAGCGGGGGGACCTGGGACCAACGTCCGGACTTTC
>TRBV10-3|TRBD1|TRBJ2-5|many
CAISDGQGATVDQETQYF
TGTGCCATCAGTGATGGACAGGGGGCCACAGTAGACCAAGAGACCCAGTACTTC
>TRBV7-6|NA|TRBJ1-1|NA
CASRPGAGLNTEAFF
TGTGCCAGCAGGCCAGGGGCGGGACTGAACACTGAAGCTTTCTTT
>TRBV7-9|NA|TRBJ2-3|many
CASSPAGTDTQYF
TGCGCCAGCAGCCCCGCGGGGACAGATACGCAGTATTTT
>TRBV27|TRBD1|TRBJ2-5|NA
CASAQDRQETQYF
TGTGCCAGCGCTCAGGACAGGCAAGAGACCCAGTACTTC
>TRBV4-2|NA|TRBJ1-2|many
CASSQELLIGYTF
TGTGCCAGCAGCCAAGAGTTATTGATTGGCTACACCTTC
>TRBV7-6|TRBD2|TRBJ2-1|few
CASSALTSGGAGEQFF
TGTGCCAGCAGCGCATTGACTAGCGGGGGGGCCGGGGAGCAGTTCTTC
>TRBV7-2|NA|TRBJ1-2|few
CASSLVTGSGDYTF
TGTGCCAGCAGCCTAGTGACAGGTAGCGGCGACTACACCTTC
>TRBV4-1|TRBD1|TRBJ2-7|NA
CASSQRDRGYEQYF
TGCGCCAGCAGCCAACGGGACAGGGGTTACGAGCAGTACTTC
>TRBV12-3/TRBV12-4|NA|TRBJ2-1|NA
CASSFPGGSRYNEQFF
TGTGCCAGCAGTTTCCCCGGCGGGTCCCGCTACAATGAGCAGTTCTTC
>TRBV4-2|NA|TRBJ2-7|many
CASSQDGEQYF
TGTGCCAGCAGCCAAGATGGAGAGCAGTACTTC
>TRBV27|NA|TRBJ2-7|NA
CASSPTWYEQYF
TGTGCCAGCAGTCCCACGTGGTACGAGCAGTACTTC
>TRBV5-1|NA|TRBJ1-1|few
CASRYRDTEAFF
TGCGCCAGCAGATACAGGGACACTGAAGCTTTCTTT
>TRBV28|NA|TRBJ2-3|many
CASSPLRDFTDTQYF
TGTGCCAGCAGCCCACTCCGGGACTTCACAGATACGCAGTATTTT
>TRBV7-2|NA|TRBJ2-7|NA
CASNPSGTYYEQYF
TGTGCCAGCAACCCGTCTGGCACCTACTACGAGCAGTACTTC
>TRBV20-1|TRBD1|TRBJ1-2|few
CSARAPGQNYGYTF
TGCAGTGCTAGAGCACCGGGACAGAACTATGGCTACACCTTC
>TRBV6-6|NA|TRBJ2-7|many
CASCRLQSYEQYF
TGTGCCAGTTGCAGGCTCCAAAGCTACGAGCAGTACTTC
>TRBV21-1|NA|TRBJ2-7|NA
CASSKCGDEQYF
TGTGCCAGCAGCAAGTGCGGGGACGAGCAGTACTTC
>TRBV4-2|TRBD2|TRBJ2-3|NA
CASSQISGGADTQYF
TGTGCCAGCAGCCAAATTAGCGGGGGGGCTGATACGCAGTATTTT
>TRBV7-3|NA|TRBJ1-1|NA
CASGGSITEAFF
TGTGCCAGCGGAGGGAGTATCACTGAAGCTTTCTTT
>TRBV5-1|NA|TRBJ2-1|NA
CASSLGRQNQETQFF
TGCGCCAGCAGCTTGGGACGACAGAATCAAGAGACCCAGTTCTTC